This T cell receptor beta chain was found in a study of blood T cell repertoires in COVID-19. Study in general: Donors in the United States, Italy and Spain gave samples during acute or convalescent COVID-19. Sample material is recorded as cDNA or gDNA derived from T cells, B-cell-depleted T cells, or PBMCs.

In the original processing: Amplification with reference gene primers provided the estimates of nucleated cell counts. Measured with immunoSEQ multiplex PCR; TCRdb has only the in-frame clones, and not every one. V and J calls and clone size are those listed in that table; D and trimming were worked out from the DNA. The repertoire includes 60,000 or so clones, 65% to 75% of them detected once, and 28% sits in the top ten. Germline CDR1 is LGHNA and CDR2 is YSLEER. The CDR3 covers 16 residues. Trimming stripped 0 bases from V and 3 bases from J, with 12 bases between. Sample: peripheral blood. The sequence derives from a woman at least 80 years old with acute or convalescent COVID-19. The chain couples TRBV4-3 to TRBJ1-3; D not resolved. CDR3 amino acids: CASSQDLAVFGNTIYF. The CDR3, as DNA: TGCGCCAGCAGCCAAGATCTGGCGGTATTTGGAAACACCATATATTTT.